One sample yielded the 16 T cell receptor beta chains listed below, sequenced in a study of blood T cells in healthy people across ages. Combining a sample-barcoded 5' primer with a J-beta primer mix, a second PCR ran for about 7 to 12 cycles. MiXCR was run by TCRdb on the 5' RACE reads, yielding one entry per CDR3 protein. This repertoire shows 780,000 or so distinct CDR3 sequences, roughly 50% found once; its top ten account for roughly 40%. The specimen was blood. The origin of the receptors is an elderly man in good health.

This clonotype came up a few times. The rearrangement links TRBV6-2 or TRBV6-3 to TRBJ1-2; no definite D call. Germline-derived CDR1 and CDR2 are MNHEY and SVGEGT. The CDR3 loop spans 10 amino acids. Trimming took 4 bases from V and 6 from J, leaving 3 bases between them. CDR3 in DNA: TGTGCCAGCAGTTCTGATGGCTACACCTTC. It specifies CASSSDGYTF.

This clonotype appeared a few times. This chain connects TRBV20-1 to TRBJ1-5; 7 nucleotides match TRBD1. The CDR3 sequence is 14 residues long. From germline, CDR1 is DFQATT and CDR2 SNEGSKA (reference sequence). V shed 3 bases, J shed 4 bases, and the junction held 6 bases outside the gene matches. The CDR3 nucleotides are TGCAGTGCTAGCAAAGGGGGACAGAATCAGCCCCAGCATTTT. Translation: CSASKGGQNQPQHF.

The V gene is TRBV6-1, the J gene TRBJ1-2, with D perhaps matching TRBD1 (5 bases). V dropped 10 bases and J dropped 0 bases, with 12 bases sitting between them. There are 13 residues in the CDR3. From germline, CDR1 is MNHNS and CDR2 SASEGT. The CDR3 spells CATRDGSNYGYTF. For the CDR3, the DNA is TGTGCCACCCGGGACGGATCTAACTATGGCTACACCTTC.

This chain joins TRBV6-6 and TRBJ2-5; 11 nucleotides line up with TRBD2. V lost 6 bases, J lost 5 bases, and 5 bases stayed unmatched. The CDR3 totals 14 residues. CDR1 is MNHNY, CDR2 SVGAGI, per germline (reference sequence). In nucleotides, the CDR3 is TGTGCCAGCAGGCCGACTAGCGGGAAGGAGACCCAGTACTTC. Protein sequence: CASRPTSGKETQYF.

This chain connects TRBV10-3 to TRBJ2-3; 8 bases line up with TRBD2. This CDR3 comprises 15 residues. CDR1 is ENHRY and CDR2 is SYGVKD in the germline V gene. Trimming cost V 4 bases and J 9 bases; bases outside gene matches: 12. The CDR3 DNA is TGTGCCATCAGTGGAGAAGCGGGAGCGGCCAGGACGCAGTATTTT. Amino acid sequence: CAISGEAGAARTQYF.

In its sample, this clonotype was seen once. V is TRBV3-1 and J is TRBJ2-2; 11 bases line up with TRBD2. V lost 7 bases to trimming and J lost 5 bases; unmatched junction nucleotides: 15. Germline values: CDR1 LGHDT, CDR2 YNNKEL (reference sequence). The CDR3 runs 18 residues. In DNA, the CDR3 is TGTGCCAGCACCACAAGGAAACTAGCGGGAGAGAGGACCGGGGAGCTGTTTTTT. Translated, it gives CASTTRKLAGERTGELFF.

The rearrangement joins TRBV21-1 to TRBJ2-7; TRBD1, the D gene given by the table, was not confirmed from the DNA. TRBV21-1 has pseudogene status. The CDR3 loop spans 13 amino acids. This chain's CDR3 is CASSKKGPYEQYF. In nucleotides, the CDR3 is TGTGCCAGCAGCAAAAAGGGACCCTACGAGCAGTACTTC.

In its sample, this clonotype was seen a few times. The V and J genes are TRBV9 and TRBJ2-5; the D gene is possibly TRBD2 (6 bases). The ends were cut back, 0 bases at V and 5 bases at J, with 17 bases in the middle. Germline CDR1 SGDLS, CDR2 YYNGEE. This CDR3 contains 16 residues. CDR3 protein: CASSVEFGGRGETQYF. The CDR3 DNA sequence: TGTGCCAGCAGCGTAGAATTCGGGGGTAGGGGTGAGACCCAGTACTTC.

V usage is TRBV20-1 and J usage is TRBJ2-3; D remains ambiguous. CDR3 length equals 13 residues. In germline, CDR1 is DFQATT, CDR2 SNEGSKA (reference sequence). The V and J ends lost 0 bases and 14 bases respectively, with 18 bases between them. CDR3 nucleotides: TGCAGTGCTAGAGATAGGAACCGAGGATCCGCGTATTTT. This gives the protein CSARDRNRGSAYF.

The genes are TRBV27 and TRBJ2-6; D ambiguous. This CDR3 has 13 residues. Germline V gene sequence: CDR1 MNHEY, CDR2 SMNVEV (reference sequence). The germline V and J ends were trimmed by 6 bases and 4 bases, with 7 bases remaining between them. As DNA, the CDR3 is TGTGCCAGCAGACCGGCCGGGGCCAACGTCCTGACTTTC. Amino acid sequence: CASRPAGANVLTF.

This clonotype was counted between two and nine times. V gene TRBV2 combines with J gene TRBJ2-4; TRBD1 matches at 7 bases. The J call is uncertain, as TRBJ2-7 better fits the DNA end. The CDR3 spans 14 residues. CDR1 and CDR2 from the germline V gene are SNHLY and FYNNEI. The CDR3 here is CASSAQTGTYEQYF. The CDR3 DNA reads as TGTGCCAGCAGTGCTCAGACAGGGACCTACGAGCAGTACTTC.

This clonotype turned up a few times. The chain uses TRBV7-2 and TRBJ1-2, with TRBD1 matching 9 bases. The V and J ends lost 1 base and 5 bases, in that order; junction bases with no gene match: 5. The length of the CDR3 is 15 residues. Germline loops: CDR1 SGHTA, CDR2 FQGNSA. CDR3 loop: CASSLGDRERYGYTF. DNA of the CDR3: TGTGCCAGCAGCTTAGGGGACAGGGAACGTTATGGCTACACCTTC.

The chain carries TRBV11-2 and TRBJ1-1, with 9 bases fitting TRBD1. The germline CDR1 and CDR2 sequences are SGHAT and FQNNGV. The CDR3 runs 15 residues. Germline trimming cut 4 bases from V and 4 bases from J; bases unmatched to any gene: 7. CDR3 sequence reads: CASSSYRGLRTEAFF. The CDR3 nucleotides are TGTGCCAGCAGCTCGTACAGGGGGCTCCGCACTGAAGCTTTCTTT.

V usage is TRBV3-1 and J usage is TRBJ2-1; D is unclear. V lost 4 bases and J lost 7, with 8 bases in between. This CDR3 comprises 12 residues. Germline V gene sequence: CDR1 LGHDT, CDR2 YNNKEL (reference sequence). Here the CDR3 reads CASSRQTNEQFF. The CDR3 DNA is TGTGCCAGCAGCCGGCAGACGAATGAGCAGTTCTTC.

This rearrangement joins TRBV10-3 to TRBJ2-5, with 14 nucleotides matching TRBD2. Gene TRBJ2-7 matches the end of the DNA better, so the J call may be wrong. The CDR3 contains 13 residues. Germline CDR1 ENHRY, CDR2 SYGVKD. CDR3 bases: TGTGCCACCTCGGGACTAGCGGGAGACGAGCAGTACTTC. This gives the protein CATSGLAGDEQYF.

This rearrangement joins TRBV29-1 to TRBJ2-1, with 15 positions matching TRBD2. CDR1 and CDR2 from the germline V gene are SQVTM and ANQGSEA. The CDR3 contains 14 residues. V gave up 7 bases and J gave up 9 bases; unmatched junction bases: 7. This CDR3 is CSGRTSGRAGEQFF. CDR3 coding DNA: TGCAGCGGAAGGACTAGCGGGAGGGCGGGTGAGCAGTTCTTC.